Reported below is one T cell receptor beta chain. This clonotype was counted at least ten times. This clone's antigen is unknown. Base qualities are not at hand, and no much larger clone is one base apart. Deletion took 1 base off V and 5 bases off J, with a span of 12 bases between the germline ends. The CDR3, from cysteine to phenylalanine, totals 14 residues. The read is trimmed to its CDR3 DNA, 42 bases read in frame from base 1. Sequences SGHKS (CDR1) and YYEKEE (CDR2) are obtained from the germline V gene (reference sequence). Libraries from unsorted PBMCs were made from 2 million PBMCs kept in RNAlater at -80 degrees C until RNA extraction. Multiple sclerosis patients were enrolled in a US clinical protocol evaluating disease progression by magnetic resonance imaging. Peripheral blood was subjected to Ficoll-Hypaque density gradient centrifugation to isolate PBMCs, which were then cryopreserved in liquid nitrogen.

This entry comes from a study of neurological immune-mediated disorders (dated by TCRdb to between 2018 and 2021). A note on the overall study: Among the approximately 34 multiple sclerosis patients, relapsing-remitting MS was present in some 31 and secondary progressive MS was present in 3. Longitudinal samples, technical triplicates and paired sorted CD4+ and CD8+ T-cell subsets, alongside PBMC samples, were included among the roughly 97 TCR-beta libraries. Peripheral blood TCR-beta repertoires from patients with HTLV-I-associated myelopathy (HAM/TSP), patients with multiple sclerosis, and healthy controls were compared in the study using UMI-based sequencing. Of the 60 to 70 subjects in the cohort, some 15 were HAM/TSP patients, about 34 were multiple sclerosis patients, and roughly 20 were healthy controls.

cDNA synthesis used template-switch 5'RACE with a primer carrying a 10-nucleotide random unique molecular identifier tagging each TCR transcript. Every sequencing run yielded over 170 million TCR-beta sequences covering 15-18 subjects. The RNeasy kit was used for extraction of total RNA. The KAPA Real-time Library Amplification kit was used to amplify TCR-beta VDJ regions with primers targeting the TCR constant region and the 5'RACE anchor. A first PCR added sample indexes and Illumina adaptors, after which a second PCR increased the library yield. After Ampure bead purification, the roughly 650 bp TCR product was size-selected on a 2% E-gel SizeSelection system. Before pooling, libraries had their quality checked on a Bioanalyzer, their concentration measured with Qubit, and their quantity determined with the Kapa Library Quantification kit. Libraries were sequenced paired-end 2 x 150 bp on an Illumina HiSeq 2500. To increase sequence diversity, roughly 24-32% phiX was spiked into each library pool. Under the source paper's analysis protocol: The UMI-based MiGEC pipeline processed quality-filtered reads and removed over 75% of raw TCR sequences during error correction. IMGT germline references were used for alignment of VDJ genes, and clonotypes were defined by a unique CDR3 amino acid sequence together with V-J genes. Clonal expansion, Shannon diversity and CDR3 relatedness (CalcPairwiseDistances, ClusterSamples) were evaluated with VDJtools, and phylogenetic trees were built with CLCbio workbench. Using coefficient-of-variation modelling across technical triplicates, the study counted a clone as expanded if it had at least 8 unique UMIs. The raw public reads went through TCRdb reprocessing: fastp at Q25, MiXCR clone calling, in-frame beta chains kept. Rows are combined by CDR3 protein, so each entry shows the most common genes and DNA. The V and J calls come from TCRdb's annotation, not from the publication. This sample comprises tens of thousands of distinct CDR3 sequences, roughly 3.2% of them detected only once. The ten most abundant clones make up around 3.2% of the sample.

Paper-wide results and their limitations: Repertoires from 18 of 34 MS patients were grouped by phylogenetic analysis into a cluster of related CDR3 sequences, suggesting a possible repertoire-level signature. TCR clonal expansion was greatest in HAM/TSP patients and smallest in MS patients, who ranked below even healthy controls. No association of the MS cluster with clinical or MRI features was observed, and the need for larger cohorts was stated by the authors. No identical CDR3 amino acid sequences were shared among expanded clones across subjects, suggesting private TCR-beta repertoires in all groups.

The origin of this receptor is a woman between 45 and 65 years old with multiple sclerosis. The sequencing input was PBMCs. The V and J genes are TRBV5-5 and TRBJ2-5; the D call is tentative, TRBD1 or TRBD2, as each matches 5 bases. DNA sequence: TGTGCCAGCAGCTTGCATCAGTGGGGGGAGACCCAGTACTTC. Its coded protein is CASSLHQWGETQYF.